The 19 T cell receptor beta chains below all came from one sample that was sequenced in a study of chemoradiotherapy in HPV16-positive cancers (dated by TCRdb to the early 2020s). Libraries were prepared through the immunoSEQ multiplex PCR assay. In TCRdb, the immuneACCESS table is reduced to in-frame sequences with V and J assigned. These tables do not hold every clone; where another copy was compared, an unresolved V gene accounts for under half, and the others remain unexplained. This sample comprises around 8,700 clones, roughly 70% of them detected only once. The ten largest clonotypes hold approximately 9% of the sample. The sample was gathered from a patient who underwent chemoradiotherapy. These receptor sequences come from a human donor with HPV-associated anogenital cancer.

Judged by abundance, this clone is large. This chain links TRBV19 with TRBJ2-1, with 10 bases that match TRBD2. The V segment lost 5 bases and the J segment 3 bases; nucleotides outside the gene matches: 4. Looked up from germline, CDR1 is LNHDA and CDR2 is SQIVND (reference sequence). CDR3 length: 15 residues. CDR3 region: CASSAGTSDYNEQFF. CDR3 nucleotides: TGTGCCAGTAGTGCAGGGACTAGCGACTACAATGAGCAGTTCTTC.

The CDR3 is CAWTRNSGTGNNEQFF. In nucleotides, the CDR3 is TGTGCCTGGACAAGAAACTCCGGGACAGGTAACAATGAGCAGTTCTTC. The chain has TRBV30 and TRBJ2-1; 8 bases agree with TRBD1. Germline V gives CDR1 GTSNPN, CDR2 SVGIG (reference sequence). The CDR3 is 16 amino acids. Unmatched junction bases numbered 13, after V lost 4 bases and J lost 5 bases.

The gene calls are TRBV7-8 and TRBJ1-1; tentative D call: TRBD1 (6 bases). Germline V gene lookup returns CDR1 SGHVS and CDR2 FQNEAQ. CDR3 length: 16 amino acids. Between the trimmed V and J ends, which lost 6 bases and 3 bases, there was a span of 20 bases. The DNA for the CDR3 is TGTGCCAGCAGACCAGTTAGGGGGACTTCGGACACTGAAGCTTTCTTT. Protein: CASRPVRGTSDTEAFF.

The V call is TRBV27, the J call TRBJ2-7, with a weak D call TRBD2 (5 bases). Germline V gene data show CDR1 as MNHEY and CDR2 as SMNVEV (reference sequence). This CDR3 comprises 13 residues. Trimming removed 3 bases at V and 6 bases at J, with 12 bases between. CDR3 in amino acids: CASSLGELGEQYF. In nucleotides, the CDR3 is TGTGCCAGCAGTTTGGGAGAACTAGGCGAGCAGTACTTC.

The rearrangement uses TRBV7-3 and TRBJ2-6; D uncertain. The CDR3 has 17 amino acids. Per germline, CDR1 SGHTA and CDR2 FQGTGA. The V gene lost 2 bases and the J gene lost 0 bases, with 11 bases spanning the gap. Here the CDR3 reads CASSLGPHISGANVLTF. CDR3 in DNA: TGTGCCAGCAGCTTAGGGCCCCACATCTCTGGGGCCAACGTCCTGACTTTC.

In this sample, this clone turned up once. The chain carries TRBV11-2 and TRBJ2-5; 7 bases map to TRBD2. CDR3 length: 15 amino acids. Germline trimming cut 1 base from V and 2 bases from J; bases unmatched to any gene: 4. Germline assignment: CDR1 SGHAT and CDR2 FQNNGV. The CDR3 bases are TGTGCCAGCAGCTTAGGGGGAGGGCTTCAAGAGACCCAGTACTTC. Its translation: CASSLGGGLQETQYF.

This clone has only a few counts. DNA for the CDR3: TGTGCCAGCAGCTTAGTCAGCTCCTCCTCTGGGGCCAACGTCCTGACTTTC. Residues: CASSLVSSSSGANVLTF. The V call is TRBV7-2, the J call TRBJ2-6; D ambiguous. The germline V and J ends were trimmed by 1 base and 0 bases, with 10 bases remaining between them. The CDR3 runs 17 residues. The germline V gene has CDR1 SGHTA and CDR2 FQGNSA.

This clone was observed a single time. V is TRBV7-2 and J is TRBJ1-2; D perhaps matches TRBD1 (6 bases). The V gene's germline CDR1 is SGHTA and CDR2 FQGNSA. Trimming took 1 base from V and 5 from J, leaving 14 bases between them. This CDR3 comprises 15 residues. The CDR3 region is CASSLVVGGGYGYTF. The CDR3 DNA follows: TGTGCCAGCAGCTTAGTAGTGGGAGGGGGATATGGCTACACCTTC.

The V gene is TRBV20-1, the J gene TRBJ2-7; D not resolved. The CDR3 sequence is 10 residues long. V was clipped by 5 bases and J by 7 bases, with 9 bases between them. CDR1 is DFQATT and CDR2 is SNEGSKA in the germline V gene (reference sequence). This CDR3 is CSAADSEQYF. The CDR3 nucleotides are TGCAGTGCTGCAGACTCTGAGCAGTACTTC.

The J gene is TRBJ2-2, the V gene TRBV6-4, with D unresolved. Germline loops: CDR1 MRHNA, CDR2 SNTAGT. The V and J ends lost 0 bases and 3 bases respectively, with 5 bases between them. The CDR3 consists of 14 residues. CDR3 nucleotide sequence: TGTGCCAGCAGTGACTCGATTGACACCGGGGAGCTGTTTTTT. Protein: CASSDSIDTGELFF.

The chain employs TRBV2 and TRBJ2-5, with 7 nucleotides matching TRBD1. The J call is doubtful: the DNA matches TRBJ2-7 better. The CDR3 has 16 residues. CDR1 is SNHLY and CDR2 is FYNNEI in the germline V gene. This CDR3 reads CASSGQGTYREGEQYF. The CDR3 DNA reads TGTGCCAGCAGTGGACAGGGTACGTATCGGGAAGGCGAGCAGTACTTC.

The gene calls are TRBV6-5 and TRBJ1-2; the D gene is possibly TRBD1 (6 bases). Trimming stripped 5 bases from V and 8 bases from J, with 21 bases between. The CDR3 totals 15 residues. Germline V gene data show CDR1 as MNHEY and CDR2 as SVGAGI. The CDR3 region is CASSTPRRGMEGYTF. In DNA, the CDR3 is TGTGCCAGCAGTACTCCTCGTAGGGGGATGGAGGGCTACACCTTC.

V gene TRBV7-8 combines with J gene TRBJ2-2, with TRBD1 matching 7 bases. Trimming took 5 bases from V and 1 from J; bases not matched to a gene: 4. Germline lookup yields CDR1 SGHVS and CDR2 FQNEAQ. The CDR3 has 15 amino acids. CDR3 loop: CASSPNRGNTGELFF. The CDR3 bases are TGTGCCAGCAGCCCCAACAGGGGGAACACCGGGGAGCTGTTTTTT.

This rearrangement joins TRBV18 to TRBJ1-1, with 8 bases lining up with TRBD1. Germline V gene data show CDR1 as KGHSH and CDR2 as LQKENI. The CDR3 loop spans 15 amino acids. V lost 6 bases, J lost 6 bases, and 12 bases stayed unmatched. The CDR3 spells CASSPGTGASAEAFF. As DNA, the CDR3 is TGTGCCAGCTCCCCTGGGACAGGCGCATCAGCTGAAGCTTTCTTT.

This chain joins TRBV28 and TRBJ2-1; 8 bases map to TRBD2. This CDR3 is 17 amino acids long. Germline loops: CDR1 MDHEN, CDR2 SYDVKM. Unmatched junction bases numbered 14, after V lost 6 bases and J lost 4 bases. CDR3 sequence reads: CASSPSPGLDSYNEQFF. Written as DNA, the CDR3 is TGTGCCAGCAGCCCCTCCCCGGGACTAGACTCTTACAATGAGCAGTTCTTC.

This clone appeared a few times. V gene TRBV15 combines with J gene TRBJ2-7, with 10 positions matching TRBD2. Germline CDR1 is LNHNV and CDR2 is YYDKDF (reference sequence). The length of the CDR3 is 16 residues. V trimming: 0 bases; J trimming: 0 bases; junction bases outside the gene matches: 2. The CDR3 coding sequence is TGTGCCACCAGCAGAGATCTAGCGGGAGTCTCCTACGAGCAGTACTTC. Translating gives CATSRDLAGVSYEQYF.

The chain uses TRBV28 and TRBJ2-7; D is perhaps TRBD1 or TRBD2 (7 bases each). Trimming took 8 bases from V and 7 from J, leaving 9 bases between them. CDR1 is MDHEN and CDR2 is SYDVKM in the germline V gene. The CDR3 covers 10 residues. CDR3 DNA: TGTGCCAGCCAGGGGGGGGAGCAGTACTTC. Protein product: CASQGGEQYF.

This clone has more than one count but fewer than ten. The chain recombines TRBV7-6 with TRBJ2-1; 13 bases fit TRBD2. CDR3 length equals 17 residues. J lost 0 bases, V lost 3 bases, and 2 bases had no gene match. CDR1 SGHVS and CDR2 FNYEAQ come from the germline V gene. CDR3 region: CASSFRTSGSSYNEQFF. The CDR3 region has the DNA TGTGCCAGCAGCTTCCGGACTAGCGGGAGCTCCTACAATGAGCAGTTCTTC.

The V and J genes are TRBV4-3 and TRBJ1-1; D call uncertain. V dropped 0 bases and J dropped 4 bases, with 15 bases sitting between them. CDR3 length equals 16 residues. Looked up from germline, CDR1 is LGHNA and CDR2 is YSLEER. This CDR3 is CASSQDKGTGSTEAFF. The DNA of the CDR3 is TGCGCCAGCAGCCAAGATAAAGGTACGGGTAGCACTGAAGCTTTCTTT.